This T cell receptor (beta chain) appears in the sequencing data of a study of blood T cell repertoires in COVID-19. Whole-study context: Sources were T cells, B-cell-depleted T cells, or PBMCs; the material itself was cDNA or gDNA.

Authors' processing steps: Quantification of nucleated cells was approximated via reference gene primer amplification. TCRdb's copy holds only in-frame clones and misses some; the assay was immunoSEQ multiplex PCR. Clonal size and the V and J genes are those of that table, whereas D and trimming came from the DNA. The sample shows just under 90,000 clones, approximately 89% of them seen only once. This TCR derives from a man between 60 and 70 years old with acute or convalescent COVID-19. Material: peripheral blood.

The DNA of the CDR3 is TGTGCCAGCAGCTTCCTAGCGGGAGGGCCTGGAGAGCAGTACTTC. Translated, it gives CASSFLAGGPGEQYF. The V gene is TRBV7-9, the J gene TRBJ2-7; the match to TRBD2 covers 12 bases. In germline, CDR1 is SEHNR, CDR2 FQNEAQ (reference sequence). Trimming cost V 3 bases and J 7 bases; bases outside gene matches: 7. The CDR3 is made up of 15 amino acids.